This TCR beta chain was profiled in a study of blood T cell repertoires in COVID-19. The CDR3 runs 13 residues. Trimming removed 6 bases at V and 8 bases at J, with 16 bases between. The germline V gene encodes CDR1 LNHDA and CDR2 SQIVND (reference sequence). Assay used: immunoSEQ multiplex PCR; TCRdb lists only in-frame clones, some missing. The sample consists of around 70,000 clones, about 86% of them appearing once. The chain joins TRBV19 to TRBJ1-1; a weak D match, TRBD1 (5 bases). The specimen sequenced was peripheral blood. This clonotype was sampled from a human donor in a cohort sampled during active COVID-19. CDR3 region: CASSPWEGREAFF. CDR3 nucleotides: TGTGCCAGTAGCCCATGGGAGGGGCGCGAAGCTTTCTTT. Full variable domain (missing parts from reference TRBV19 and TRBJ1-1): DGGITQSPKYLFRKEGQNVTLSCEQNLNHDAMYWYRQDPGQGLRLIYYSQIVNDFQKGDIAEGYSVSREKKESFPLTVTSAQKNPTAFYLCASSPWEGREAFFGQGTRLTVV.